The 27 T cell receptor beta chains presented below share a single source sample, sequenced in a study of blood T cell repertoires in COVID-19 (TCRdb year 2020). Library prep was done by the immunoSEQ multiplex PCR assay. TCRdb re-hosts the immuneACCESS table, in-frame sequences only. Its copies lack some clones; in the studies checked, an unresolved V gene accounts for under half of them, and the cause for the rest is not known. A total of about 62,000 clones appear in this sample, just over 85% of them only once. The top ten clones comprise 1.3% of the sample. The sample taken for sequencing was peripheral blood. Source of these receptors: a woman of 80 years or more with acute or convalescent COVID-19.

The J gene is TRBJ1-6, the V gene TRBV6-5; unclear D gene. CDR1 and CDR2 (germline): MNHEY, SVGAGI. This CDR3 comprises 16 residues. Trimming removed 2 bases at V and 0 bases at J, with 8 bases between. CDR3 residues: CASSYRSSSYNSPLHF. The CDR3 nucleotides read TGTGCCAGCAGTTACCGGTCTAGCTCCTATAATTCACCCCTCCACTTT.

This sequence joins TRBV7-9 and TRBJ1-2; 7 nucleotides agree with TRBD1. After removal of 0 bases from V and 1 base from J, the junction contained 5 bases not matched to a gene. CDR1 SEHNR and CDR2 FQNEAQ come from the germline V gene (reference sequence). The CDR3 contains 16 residues. The DNA for the CDR3 is TGTGCCAGCAGCTTAGCAGTTACAGGGGTTAACTATGGCTACACCTTC. Its translation: CASSLAVTGVNYGYTF.

This chain joins TRBV5-1 and TRBJ2-2; 10 bases are shared with TRBD1. Trimming at V came to 3 bases and at J to 0 bases, leaving 2 bases not matched to a gene. CDR1 is SGHRS, CDR2 YFSETQ, per germline. The CDR3 consists of 16 residues. The CDR3 protein is CASSSGQGANTGELFF. The CDR3 DNA reads TGCGCCAGCAGCTCCGGACAGGGGGCGAACACCGGGGAGCTGTTTTTT.

The sample holds one count of this clone. The genes are TRBV9 and TRBJ1-1, with D maybe TRBD1 (6 bases). V shed 2 bases and J shed 8 bases, with 10 bases lying between them. The CDR3 totals 12 residues. CDR1 and CDR2 (germline): SGDLS, YYNGEE. The CDR3 region is CASSVQGSEAFF. The CDR3 DNA is TGTGCCAGCAGCGTTCAGGGGTCGGAAGCTTTCTTT.

This clone showed up just once. The chain uses TRBV2 and TRBJ1-5; tentatively, D is TRBD1 (6 bases). The V gene's germline CDR1 is SNHLY and CDR2 FYNNEI. Trimming removed 6 bases from V and 6 bases from J, with 15 bases in between. The CDR3 runs 14 residues. CDR3 sequence: CASSIDRLSQPQHF. CDR3 coding DNA: TGTGCCAGCAGCATAGACAGGCTCAGTCAGCCCCAGCATTTT.

This clone was found once. V usage is TRBV5-1 and J usage is TRBJ2-1; D might be TRBD2 (5 bases). Germline loops: CDR1 SGHRS, CDR2 YFSETQ. This CDR3 has 15 amino acids. The V gene lost 0 bases and the J gene lost 5 bases, with 12 bases spanning the gap. The CDR3 spells CASSLGAGSNNEQFF. CDR3 DNA: TGCGCCAGCAGCTTGGGGGCGGGTAGTAACAATGAGCAGTTCTTC.

The genes are TRBV5-5 and TRBJ2-7, with a possible D match to TRBD1 (5 bases). Trimming removed 7 bases from V and 6 bases from J, with 11 bases in between. The CDR3 sequence is 11 residues long. Germline assignment: CDR1 SGHKS and CDR2 YYEKEE (reference sequence). CDR3 region: CASEQVREQYF. The CDR3 DNA sequence: TGTGCCAGCGAACAGGTGCGCGAGCAGTACTTC.

V is TRBV6-4 and J is TRBJ1-2; 8 bases align to TRBD1. V shed 4 bases and J 7 bases; nucleotides not matched to a gene: 8. In germline, CDR1 is MRHNA, CDR2 SNTAGT. This CDR3 has 14 residues. CDR3 in DNA: TGTGCCAGCAGTGCTTTCCAGGGGGCCAGTGGCTACACCTTC. This gives the protein CASSAFQGASGYTF.

V gene TRBV19 combines with J gene TRBJ1-1; TRBD1 aligns across 8 bases. CDR3 length equals 16 residues. The trim removed 7 bases at V and 1 base at J, leaving 11 bases unmatched. Per germline, CDR1 LNHDA and CDR2 SQIVND (reference sequence). The CDR3 coding sequence is TGTGCCAGTATCCAGGGGGCTCTACGGGGGAACACTGAAGCTTTCTTT. Its protein product is CASIQGALRGNTEAFF.

Turning to this clone: Relative to the germline gene, one junction end is altered; a read error may explain this. This chain links TRBV5-4 with TRBJ1-1, with D unclear. There are 14 residues in the CDR3. From germline, CDR1 is SGHNT and CDR2 YYREEE (reference sequence). The CDR3 sequence: CASRLDLRNTEAFF. The CDR3 nucleotides are TGTGCCAGCAGATTGGACCTGCGGAACACTGAAGCTTTCTTT.

V is TRBV5-4 and J is TRBJ2-7; perhaps TRBD1 as D (5 bases). This CDR3 has 13 residues. The V end lost 4 bases, the J end lost 1 base, and 9 bases lay between the germline ends. The V gene's germline CDR1 is SGHNT and CDR2 YYREEE (reference sequence). DNA for the CDR3: TGTGCCAGCAGCCCCAGGGTATCCTACGAGCAGTACTTC. Its translation: CASSPRVSYEQYF. Based on the CDR3 plus reference TRBV5-4 and TRBJ2-7, the full variable domain is ETGVTQSPTHLIKTRGQQVTLRCSSQSGHNTVSWYQQALGQGPQFIFQYYREEENGRGNFPPRFSGLQFPNYSSELNVNALELDDSALYLCASSPRVSYEQYFGPGTRLTVT.

The rearrangement uses TRBV6-5 and TRBJ2-7; D is possibly TRBD2 (6 bases). The V and J ends lost 6 bases and 3 bases respectively, with 15 bases between them. The length of the CDR3 is 14 residues. Per germline, CDR1 MNHEY and CDR2 SVGAGI. The CDR3 is CASRGSGRSYEQYF. CDR3 sequence (DNA): TGTGCCAGCAGGGGCTCAGGGAGGAGCTACGAGCAGTACTTC.

J is TRBJ2-3 and V is TRBV10-3; perhaps TRBD1 as D (6 bases). The CDR3 is 14 residues long. Per germline, CDR1 ENHRY and CDR2 SYGVKD. Trimming removed 1 base from V and 3 bases from J, with 8 bases in between. The chain's CDR3 is CAISEFRGTDTQYF. The CDR3 DNA sequence: TGTGCCATCAGTGAGTTTAGGGGGACAGATACGCAGTATTTT.

The chain combines TRBV11-2 with TRBJ1-1; TRBD1 aligns across 7 bases. Per the germline V gene, CDR1 is SGHAT and CDR2 is FQNNGV. Trimming removed 6 bases from V and 2 bases from J; junction bases left unmatched: 9. This CDR3 spans 15 amino acids. Written as DNA, the CDR3 is TGTGCCAGCAGAACAACCGGGACAGTCAACACTGAAGCTTTCTTT. It codes for CASRTTGTVNTEAFF.

Written as DNA, the CDR3 is TGTGCCTGGAGTGTACTAGGTTACCCGGATCAGCCCCAGCATTTT. It encodes CAWSVLGYPDQPQHF. V is TRBV30 and J is TRBJ1-5; D ambiguous. Per germline, CDR1 GTSNPN and CDR2 SVGIG (reference sequence). The V end lost 0 bases, the J end lost 5 bases, and 14 bases lay between the germline ends. This CDR3 is built from 15 residues.

The V call is TRBV28, the J call TRBJ2-2, with 7 bases fitting TRBD1. Germline V gene sequence: CDR1 MDHEN, CDR2 SYDVKM. CDR3 length: 14 residues. J gave up 4 bases and V 6 bases, and 5 bases lay outside the gene matches. This CDR3 is CASRRDSSTGELFF. For the CDR3, the DNA is TGTGCCAGCAGGAGGGACAGCAGCACCGGGGAGCTGTTTTTT.

The chain employs TRBV5-1 and TRBJ2-3; possible D gene TRBD2, 6 bases. Germline loops: CDR1 SGHRS, CDR2 YFSETQ. The CDR3 extends over 16 amino acids. Trimming took 0 bases from V and 2 from J, leaving 13 bases between them. The chain's CDR3 is CASSLDGRGPTDTQYF. In DNA form, the CDR3 reads TGCGCCAGCAGCTTGGATGGGCGGGGACCCACAGATACGCAGTATTTT.

The chain employs TRBV19 and TRBJ2-3, with 9 bases identical to TRBD1. The CDR3 runs to 15 residues. Germline CDR1 reads LNHDA; CDR2 reads SQIVND (reference sequence). The V and J ends lost 6 bases and 4 bases, in that order; junction bases with no gene match: 8. CDR3 sequence reads: CASSADRGISDTQYF. CDR3 sequence (DNA): TGTGCCAGTAGCGCGGACAGGGGAATATCAGATACGCAGTATTTT.

The CDR3, as DNA: TGTGCCAGCAGCCAAGCAGCGTCCGGGGAGCTGTTTTTT. Its translation is CASSQAASGELFF. The chain recombines TRBV3-1 (or the pseudogene TRBV3-2) with TRBJ2-2; D is ambiguous. The germline gives CDR1 LGHDT, CDR2 YNNKEL (reference sequence). V lost 1 base and J lost 6, with 6 bases in between. The CDR3 has 13 residues.

This chain connects TRBV6-5 to TRBJ1-2, with unresolved D. The CDR3 extends over 13 amino acids. Germline V gene lookup returns CDR1 MNHEY and CDR2 SVGAGI. V was cut by 7 bases and J by 7 bases, with 16 bases left in between. In nucleotides, the CDR3 is TGTGCCAGCAAAGCAGCGATCAGTCCTGGCTACACCTTC. Encoded protein: CASKAAISPGYTF.

The chain is built from TRBV2 and TRBJ2-1; 7 positions agree with TRBD1. Germline V CDR1 and CDR2: SNHLY, FYNNEI. V lost 8 bases and J lost 3; bases outside the gene matches: 1. The CDR3 runs 12 residues. The CDR3 region is CASQGVYNEQFF. The CDR3 DNA sequence: TGTGCCAGCCAGGGGGTCTACAATGAGCAGTTCTTC.

The CDR3 reads CASSTDRNEQFF. The CDR3 DNA is TGTGCCAGCAGCACCGACAGGAATGAGCAGTTCTTC. The chain links TRBV7-9 to TRBJ2-1, with D possibly being TRBD1 (6 bases). The CDR3 consists of 12 residues. The germline gives CDR1 SEHNR, CDR2 FQNEAQ (reference sequence). V lost 5 bases and J 7 bases, leaving 9 bases between the germline ends. Complete variable domain (other parts from reference TRBV7-9 and TRBJ2-1): DTGVSQNPRHKITKRGQNVTFRCDPISEHNRLYWYRQTLGQGPEFLTYFQNEAQLEKSRLLSDRFSAERPKGSFSTLEIQRTEQGDSAMYLCASSTDRNEQFFGPGTRLTVL.

CDR3 DNA: TGTGCCAGCAGCCAAGCCGGGACAGGGACCTACAATGAGCAGTTCTTC. It codes for CASSQAGTGTYNEQFF. J is TRBJ2-1 and V is TRBV14, with 9 bases fitting TRBD1. CDR1 is SGHDN, CDR2 FVKESK, per germline. The CDR3 runs to 16 residues. With 1 base clipped from V and 2 bases from J, the junction kept 3 bases outside the gene matches.

This chain connects TRBV5-5 to TRBJ2-3; TRBD2 is a possible D gene (6 bases). The CDR3 extends over 13 amino acids. The germline V gene encodes CDR1 SGHKS and CDR2 YYEKEE (reference sequence). V gave up 0 bases and J gave up 7 bases, with 9 bases separating them. The CDR3 DNA reads as TGTGCCAGCAGCTTGGGACTAGGGTATACGCAGTATTTT. Its protein product is CASSLGLGYTQYF.

DNA of the CDR3: TGTGCCAGCAGCCCGACTCTGGACACCGGGGAGCTGTTTTTT. This sequence encodes CASSPTLDTGELFF. The chain uses TRBV25-1 and TRBJ2-2; D gene ambiguous. The CDR3 loop spans 14 amino acids. The V gene's germline CDR1 is MGHDK and CDR2 SYGVNS. Trimming stripped 6 bases from V and 3 bases from J, with 11 bases between.

The chain uses TRBV4-1 and TRBJ1-5, with TRBD1 matching over 12 bases. V trimming: 4 bases; J trimming: 6 bases; junction bases outside the gene matches: 4. Germline assignment: CDR1 MGHRA and CDR2 YSYEKL. This CDR3 has 15 residues. This CDR3 reads CASSPGQGALQPQHF. Here the CDR3 DNA reads TGCGCCAGCAGCCCGGGACAGGGGGCCCTTCAGCCCCAGCATTTT.

This rearrangement joins TRBV2 to TRBJ1-5, with unresolved D. Trimming removed 5 bases at V and 5 bases at J, with 7 bases between. Per the germline V gene, CDR1 is SNHLY and CDR2 is FYNNEI. The CDR3 runs to 12 residues. The CDR3 is CASSSTDQPQHF. CDR3 sequence (DNA): TGTGCCAGCAGTTCCACAGATCAGCCCCAGCATTTT.